This T cell receptor beta chain was sequenced for a study of vaccination and CD4 T cells after COVID-19. The wider study: Convalescent persons amounted to six males plus four females, two of whom were Hispanic. The post-COVID samples were taken a median around 93 days after diagnosis, anywhere from 35 to 161. Post-vaccine sample collection happened at a median of around 65 days after dose two, ranging 14 to 241.

CDR3 length: 15 amino acids. Germline V gives CDR1 DFQATT, CDR2 SNEGSKA (reference sequence). Trimming cost V 4 bases and J 2 bases; bases outside gene matches: 6. Worth noting for this clonotype: Its antigen is unidentified.

Documented treatment: roughly 10-day PBMC culture with coronavirus spike peptide pools or control peptides (ViraFEST assay). TCR sequencing followed the expansion of antigen-specific T cells with peptide pools in ViraFEST. CD4+ T cells that had been cultured provided DNA sequenced with the Oncomine TCR Beta short-read assay. TCRdb passed the PCR reads through MiXCR, listing each CDR3 protein once. The sample carries about 7,400 distinct CDR3 sequences, over 70% recorded once. This sequence joins TRBV20-1 and TRBJ2-7; 12 positions match TRBD2. The clonotype originates from a human donor who had recovered from COVID-19. Specimen: CD4+ T cells from blood, cultured in vitro. In DNA, the CDR3 is TGCAGTGCTACCGAAAGGACTAGCGGGACCTACGAGCAGTACTTC. Translation: CSATERTSGTYEQYF.